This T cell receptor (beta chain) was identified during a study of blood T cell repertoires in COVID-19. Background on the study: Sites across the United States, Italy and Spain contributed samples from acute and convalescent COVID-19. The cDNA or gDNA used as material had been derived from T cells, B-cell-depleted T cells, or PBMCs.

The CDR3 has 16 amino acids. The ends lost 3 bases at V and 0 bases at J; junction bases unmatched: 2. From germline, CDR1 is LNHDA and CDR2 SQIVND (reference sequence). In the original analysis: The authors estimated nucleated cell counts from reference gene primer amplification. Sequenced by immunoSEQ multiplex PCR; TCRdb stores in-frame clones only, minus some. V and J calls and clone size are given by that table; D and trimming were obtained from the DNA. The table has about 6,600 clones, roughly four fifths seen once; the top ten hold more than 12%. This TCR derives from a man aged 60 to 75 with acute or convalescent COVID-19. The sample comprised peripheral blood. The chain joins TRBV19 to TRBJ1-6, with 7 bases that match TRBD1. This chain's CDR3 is CASSMDRSSYNSPLHF. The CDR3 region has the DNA TGTGCCAGTAGTATGGACAGGAGCTCCTATAATTCACCCCTCCACTTT.